The present entry profiles one T cell receptor beta chain with its context. Libraries were prepared by immunoSEQ multiplex PCR; TCRdb keeps only in-frame clonotypes and omits some of them. The sample shows some 300,000 clones, 75% to 90% of them seen only once. This sample is part of a study of blood T cell repertoires in COVID-19. Looking at the study overall: Samples of COVID-19 (acute and convalescent) were obtained from the United States, Italy and Spain.

The germline gives CDR1 SGHDT, CDR2 YYEEEE. V gave up 2 bases and J gave up 8 bases, with 19 bases separating them. The CDR3 length is 15 residues. The sequencing input was peripheral blood. The chain carries TRBV5-6 and TRBJ1-2; tentative D call: TRBD1 (6 bases). The receptor was derived from a young man with active or convalescent COVID-19. In nucleotides, the CDR3 is TGTGCCAGCAGCTTTCCCCGGGGATCGGGGGGCGGCTACACCTTC. Residues: CASSFPRGSGGGYTF.